This TCR beta chain was recorded in a study of blood T cell repertoires in COVID-19. Overall study context: The United States, Italy and Spain provided the acute and convalescent COVID-19 samples.

Original data processing: From reference gene primer amplification, estimates of nucleated cell counts were derived. Clones were read by immunoSEQ multiplex PCR, and TCRdb kept only the in-frame ones, dropping some. V, J and clone size reflect that table, while D and trimming were determined from the DNA. The sample yields nearly 250,000 clones, roughly 85% seen once. The sequence derives from a woman aged 50 to 65 with acute COVID-19. The material sequenced was PBMCs or T cells enriched from blood (not recorded which).

CDR3 residues: CASSLEQTNTEAFF. In DNA, the CDR3 is TGCGCCAGCAGCTTGGAACAGACAAACACTGAAGCTTTCTTT. V usage is TRBV5-1 and J usage is TRBJ1-1; D gene unclear. The CDR3 has 14 residues. V was pared by 0 bases and J by 2 bases, with 8 bases between. Germline CDR1 reads SGHRS; CDR2 reads YFSETQ.